This T cell receptor beta chain is from a study of T cells expressing NK-cell markers. Study context: One of the eight sequenced donors was seronegative, whereas the other seven were HCMV-seropositive.

The CDR3 has 12 amino acids. Points from the study as a whole: These clonotypes also led the CD3+CD56-NKG2C+ fraction in a few donors. Dominant NKG2C+ clonotypes were found to form roughly 1.0-7.5% of CD8+ T cells in a handful of donors.

Reanalyzing the 5' RACE reads, TCRdb keeps one entry per CDR3 protein, without DNA. The sample totals 300,000 to 500,000 distinct CDR3 sequences. On this clonotype: Its antigen is undetermined.

The V call is TRBV12-3 or TRBV12-4, the J call TRBJ1-5; without DNA, the TCRdb call of TRBD1 cannot be checked. Sequencing was carried out using blood T cells: a sorted CD56 or NKG2C T cell subset, CD4+ or CD8+ T cells, or bulk PBMC T cells (not recorded which). The sequence came from a woman aged 45-65 years in good health. The CDR3 loop is CASSFSGIPQHF.